This is a list of T cell receptor beta chains from one sample in a study of blood T cells in healthy people across ages. TCRdb reanalysed the 5' RACE reads using MiXCR and keeps one entry per CDR3 protein. The data show about 1.1 million distinct CDR3 sequences, more than 30% seen once. Input material: blood. Receptors originate from a man aged 18-30 years in good health. CDR3s include the opening cysteine and the closing phenylalanine or tryptophan. The D gene is left open where the match is weak. Clone size is given for some rows only: seen once, a few or many times, or a class if the clone is expanded.

V gene: TRBV12-3/TRBV12-4
J gene: TRBJ1-5
clone size: .
D gene: .
CDR3 protein: CAGSPLENQPQHF
CDR3 DNA: TGTGCCGGCAGCCCCCTAGAGAATCAGCCCCAGCATTTT

V gene: TRBV29-1
J gene: TRBJ1-2
clone size: many
D gene: TRBD1
CDR3 protein: CSVEDPDRDGYTF
CDR3 DNA: TGCAGCGTTGAAGATCCCGACAGGGATGGCTACACCTTC

V gene: TRBV20-1
J gene: TRBJ1-2
clone size: few
D gene: .
CDR3 protein: CSAREISGANGYTF
CDR3 DNA: TGCAGTGCTAGAGAGATCTCAGGGGCGAATGGCTACACCTTC

V gene: TRBV21-1
J gene: TRBJ1-5
clone size: .
D gene: .
CDR3 protein: CASTTGGRSNQPQHF
CDR3 DNA: TGTGCCAGCACCACAGGCGGCCGAAGCAATCAGCCCCAGCATTTT

V gene: TRBV7-7
J gene: TRBJ2-2
clone size: few
D gene: .
CDR3 protein: CASSLNRAGELFF
CDR3 DNA: TGTGCTAGCAGCTTAAACAGGGCCGGGGAGCTGTTTTTT

V gene: TRBV7-9
J gene: TRBJ1-1
clone size: .
D gene: .
CDR3 protein: CASNLGMLNTEAFF
CDR3 DNA: TGTGCCAGCAACTTAGGGATGCTGAACACTGAAGCTTTCTTT

V gene: TRBV12-5
J gene: TRBJ2-1
clone size: few
D gene: .
CDR3 protein: CASGSRGYNEQFF
CDR3 DNA: TGTGCTAGTGGTTCCAGGGGATACAATGAGCAGTTCTTC

V gene: TRBV20-1
J gene: TRBJ2-1
clone size: few
D gene: TRBD2
CDR3 protein: CSARGLADYNEQFF
CDR3 DNA: TGCAGTGCTAGAGGGCTAGCGGACTACAATGAGCAGTTCTTC

V gene: TRBV7-2
J gene: TRBJ1-1
clone size: .
D gene: TRBD1
CDR3 protein: CASSNFDRGNTEAFF
CDR3 DNA: TGTGCCAGCAGCAACTTCGACAGGGGAAACACTGAAGCTTTCTTT

V gene: TRBV9
J gene: TRBJ2-3
clone size: .
D gene: .
CDR3 protein: CASSVVSDTDTQYF
CDR3 DNA: TGTGCCAGCAGCGTAGTTTCGGACACAGATACGCAGTATTTT

V gene: TRBV5-8
J gene: TRBJ1-1
clone size: .
D gene: .
CDR3 protein: CASSTPEAFF
CDR3 DNA: TGTGCCAGCAGTACCCCTGAAGCTTTCTTT

V gene: TRBV6-6
J gene: TRBJ2-1
clone size: .
D gene: .
CDR3 protein: CASSYSATSSNEQFF
CDR3 DNA: TGTGCCAGCAGTTACTCCGCGACTAGTTCCAATGAGCAGTTCTTC

V gene: TRBV27
J gene: TRBJ1-4
clone size: once
D gene: TRBD1
CDR3 protein: CASSSGQVTNEKLFF
CDR3 DNA: TGTGCCAGCAGTTCCGGACAGGTTACTAATGAAAAACTGTTTTTT

V gene: TRBV6-6
J gene: TRBJ2-2
clone size: few
D gene: .
CDR3 protein: CASSGATANTGELFF
CDR3 DNA: TGTGCCAGCAGTGGGGCGACAGCCAACACCGGGGAGCTGTTTTTT

V gene: TRBV19
J gene: TRBJ1-2
clone size: few
D gene: .
CDR3 protein: CASRPRGQNYGYTF
CDR3 DNA: TGTGCCAGTAGACCCAGGGGACAAAATTATGGCTACACCTTC